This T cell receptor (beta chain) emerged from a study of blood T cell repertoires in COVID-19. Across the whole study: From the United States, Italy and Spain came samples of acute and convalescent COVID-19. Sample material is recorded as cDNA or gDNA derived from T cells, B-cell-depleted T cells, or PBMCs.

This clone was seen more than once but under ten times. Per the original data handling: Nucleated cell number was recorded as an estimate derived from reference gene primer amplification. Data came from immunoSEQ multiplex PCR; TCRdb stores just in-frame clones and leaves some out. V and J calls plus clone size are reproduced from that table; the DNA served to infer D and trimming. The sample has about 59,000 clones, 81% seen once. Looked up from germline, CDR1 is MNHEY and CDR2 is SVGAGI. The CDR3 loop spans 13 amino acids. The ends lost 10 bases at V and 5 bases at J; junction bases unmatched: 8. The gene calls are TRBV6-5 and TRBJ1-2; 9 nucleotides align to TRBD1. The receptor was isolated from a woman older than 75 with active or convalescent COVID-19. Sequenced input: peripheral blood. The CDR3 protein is CATKGQGLYGYTF. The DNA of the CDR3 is TGTGCCACCAAGGGACAGGGTCTGTATGGCTACACCTTC.